The entry below gives a single TCR beta chain sequence along with its context. This sample was included in a study of regulatory T cells in long-lasting Graves disease. V trimming: 4 bases; J trimming: 2 bases; junction bases outside the gene matches: 8. This CDR3 is 15 amino acids long. The germline CDR1 and CDR2 sequences are SGDLS and YYNGEE. Building of the TCR beta libraries involved iRepertoire HTBI primers and Arm-PCR of CDR3 regions. Via MiXCR, TCRdb re-called the multiplex PCR reads, giving one row per CDR3 protein. The table records 600,000 to 800,000 distinct CDR3 sequences, around 32% of them present only once. Stated time point: persistent/refractory GD, antithyroid drugs over 5 years with positive TRAb. With RNA extracted from PBMCs as input, the TCR library was made.

The sequences come from peripheral blood mononuclear cells (PBMCs), collected when the disease was refractory, from a patient treated with antithyroid drugs. The TCR originated in a female donor with Graves disease. V and J are TRBV9 and TRBJ2-7; TRBD1 matches at 8 bases. The CDR3 nucleotides read TGTGCCAGCAGCCCCCGTGGACAGGGAACCTACGAGCAGTACTTC. The encoded protein is CASSPRGQGTYEQYF.